Shown below are 23 T cell receptor beta chains from a single sample sequenced in a study of cytomegalovirus exposure and HLA in healthy donors. Primers for the PCR totalled 60 Vbeta and 13 Jbeta. Sequencing used immunoSEQ multiplex PCR; TCRdb keeps in-frame clones, though not all of them. This sample has over 100,000 clones, with around 67% found just once. Specimen: PBMCs. These receptors were taken from a middle-aged woman in good health and CMV-seropositive.

This clone was seen more than once but under ten times. The gene calls are TRBV7-2 and TRBJ2-3; TRBD2 agrees at 8 bases. The V gene end was trimmed by 0 bases and the J gene end by 6 bases; junction bases not matched to a gene: 8. CDR1 and CDR2 (germline): SGHTA, FQGNSA. The CDR3 sequence is 16 residues long. CDR3 sequence reads: CASSLARRGGRDTQYF. DNA of the CDR3: TGTGCCAGCAGCTTAGCGCGACGGGGGGGCCGGGATACGCAGTATTTT.

The chain couples TRBV6-1 to TRBJ2-2; TRBD1 matches 9 bases. Germline V CDR1 and CDR2: MNHNS, SASEGT. The junction had 7 bases not matched to a gene; V was cut back by 10 bases and J by 7 bases. The CDR3 has 13 residues. The CDR3, as DNA: TGTGCCACTAACCGGGACAGGGTCGGGGAGCTGTTTTTT. It is translated as CATNRDRVGELFF.

This clone turned up a few times. The genes are TRBV7-9 and TRBJ1-1; 8 bases map to TRBD1. The CDR3 length is 13 residues. J lost 4 bases, V lost 3 bases, and 1 base had no gene match. Per the germline V gene, CDR1 is SEHNR and CDR2 is FQNEAQ (reference sequence). CDR3 in DNA: TGTGCCAGCAGCTTCACAGGGGGCACTGAAGCTTTCTTT. Protein sequence: CASSFTGGTEAFF.

This chain links TRBV5-1 with TRBJ1-2; 8 nucleotides agree with TRBD1. This CDR3 has 14 residues. The ends lost 0 bases at V and 8 bases at J; junction bases unmatched: 6. Germline V gene data show CDR1 as SGHRS and CDR2 as YFSETQ. CDR3 DNA sequence: TGCGCCAGCAGCTTGGAGGGACAGGTGGAGGGCTACACCTTC. This gives the protein CASSLEGQVEGYTF.

The chain couples TRBV28 to TRBJ1-3, with D tentatively TRBD1 (5 bases). Germline V CDR1 and CDR2: MDHEN, SYDVKM. Deletions cut 7 bases from V and 5 bases from J, with 9 bases between. This CDR3 comprises 12 residues. For the CDR3, the DNA is TGTGCCAGCAAGGGGTGGAGAAACACCATATATTTT. Amino acids: CASKGWRNTIYF.

The genes are TRBV7-2 and TRBJ1-4; maybe TRBD1 (5 bases). Germline lookup yields CDR1 SGHTA and CDR2 FQGNSA. The CDR3 totals 15 residues. Trimming removed 5 bases at V and 5 bases at J, with 15 bases between. The CDR3 bases are TGTGCCAGCAGCGGGGAGGGGACTATAAATGAAAAACTGTTTTTT. Its translation: CASSGEGTINEKLFF.

V gene TRBV6-1 combines with J gene TRBJ2-7; 8 nucleotides agree with TRBD1. Trimming removed 6 bases from V and 3 bases from J; junction bases left unmatched: 10. Looked up from germline, CDR1 is MNHNS and CDR2 is SASEGT. The CDR3 spans 15 residues. CDR3 loop: CASRPGQVTLYEQYF. CDR3 bases: TGTGCCAGCAGGCCGGGACAGGTGACACTCTACGAGCAGTACTTC.

This chain joins TRBV19 and TRBJ2-1; 8 bases are a match to TRBD2. The V and J ends lost 3 bases and 7 bases, in that order; junction bases with no gene match: 11. CDR3 length equals 16 residues. Per germline, CDR1 LNHDA and CDR2 SQIVND (reference sequence). CDR3: CASSINPSGYANEQFF. The CDR3 DNA follows: TGTGCCAGTAGTATTAATCCTAGCGGGTATGCGAATGAGCAGTTCTTC.

The chain uses TRBV6-5 and TRBJ1-3, with 8 bases identical to TRBD1. Germline V gene data show CDR1 as MNHEY and CDR2 as SVGAGI. V shed 0 bases and J 2 bases; nucleotides not matched to a gene: 0. CDR3 length equals 15 residues. CDR3 nucleotides: TGTGCCAGCAGTTACTCGACAGGGGCTGGAAACACCATATATTTT. Its translation: CASSYSTGAGNTIYF.

The CDR3 DNA reads TGTGCCAGCAGCTTGAGGGGGCCCCGGGGGAAAAATGAGCAGTTCTTC. This encodes CASSLRGPRGKNEQFF. This sequence joins TRBV11-2 and TRBJ2-1, with D perhaps matching TRBD1 (7 bases). V was trimmed by 3 bases and J by 7 bases, leaving 19 bases between them. CDR3 length: 16 amino acids. The germline gives CDR1 SGHAT, CDR2 FQNNGV.

The chain uses TRBV5-6 and TRBJ2-7; 7 nucleotides align to TRBD1. V dropped 0 bases and J dropped 0; count of bases not matched to a gene: 6. This CDR3 is 16 amino acids long. Germline-derived CDR1 and CDR2 are SGHDT and YYEEEE. The CDR3 nucleotides read TGTGCCAGCAGCTTGGGGGGACAGCCGAGCTCCTACGAGCAGTACTTC. This gives the protein CASSLGGQPSSYEQYF.

The V and J genes are TRBV10-3 and TRBJ2-1, with 12 bases identical to TRBD2. The CDR3 runs to 18 residues. V was clipped by 2 bases and J by 0 bases; unmatched bases: 5. Germline values: CDR1 ENHRY, CDR2 SYGVKD. Here the CDR3 DNA reads TGTGCCATCAGTGAGGGGCTAGCGGGAGGGTCCTCCTACAATGAGCAGTTCTTC. This sequence encodes CAISEGLAGGSSYNEQFF.

This clone has just a few counts. This sequence joins TRBV2 and TRBJ1-5; the match to TRBD1 covers 9 bases. Germline trimming cut 6 bases from V and 4 bases from J; bases unmatched to any gene: 7. In germline, CDR1 is SNHLY, CDR2 FYNNEI. This CDR3 is built from 15 residues. As DNA, the CDR3 is TGTGCCAGCAGATTAAACAGGGGGCCTAATCAGCCCCAGCATTTT. Protein: CASRLNRGPNQPQHF.

The rearrangement uses TRBV10-3 and TRBJ2-1; 7 bases are shared with TRBD2. The V and J ends lost 0 bases and 6 bases, in that order; junction bases with no gene match: 8. This CDR3 region has 16 residues. CDR1 and CDR2 (germline): ENHRY, SYGVKD. The CDR3 protein is CAISESSQRGFNEQFF. CDR3 DNA sequence: TGTGCCATCAGTGAGTCAAGTCAGCGGGGATTCAATGAGCAGTTCTTC.

The V gene is TRBV29-1, the J gene TRBJ2-5; D is possibly TRBD2 (5 bases). The CDR3 runs to 12 residues. Trimming stripped 3 bases from V and 7 bases from J, with 12 bases between. The V gene's germline CDR1 is SQVTM and CDR2 ANQGSEA. The CDR3 here is CSVEDGLGTQYF. The CDR3 DNA sequence: TGCAGCGTTGAGGATGGACTCGGGACCCAGTACTTC.

This sequence joins TRBV5-6 and TRBJ1-5, with 8 bases aligning to TRBD1. Germline-derived CDR1 and CDR2 are SGHDT and YYEEEE. CDR3 length: 17 amino acids. With V trimmed by 1 base and J by 0 bases, 6 bases remained unmatched. Written as DNA, the CDR3 is TGTGCCAGCAGCTTGTTGACAGGGGCGGGTAGCAATCAGCCCCAGCATTTT. It specifies CASSLLTGAGSNQPQHF. The entire variable domain, with the rest obtained from reference TRBV5-6 and TRBJ1-5, is as follows: DAGVTQSPTHLIKTRGQQVTLRCSPKSGHDTVSWYQQALGQGPQFIFQYYEEEERQRGNFPDRFSGHQFPNYSSELNVNALLLGDSALYLCASSLLTGAGSNQPQHFGDGTRLSIL.

The chain uses TRBV11-2 and TRBJ2-7; TRBD1 matches at 11 bases. The V gene end was trimmed by 2 bases and the J gene end by 5 bases; junction bases not matched to a gene: 8. CDR1 and CDR2 (germline): SGHAT, FQNNGV. This CDR3 spans 16 amino acids. The CDR3: CASSLRTMGQGDEQYF. DNA for the CDR3: TGTGCCAGCAGCTTAAGAACGATGGGACAGGGGGACGAGCAGTACTTC.

J is TRBJ1-1 and V is TRBV28; D gene uncertain. This CDR3 has 15 amino acids. Looked up from germline, CDR1 is MDHEN and CDR2 is SYDVKM. The germline V and J ends were trimmed by 2 bases and 5 bases, with 15 bases remaining between them. The CDR3: CASSLSNTDGTEAFF. Here the CDR3 DNA reads TGTGCCAGCAGTTTAAGCAACACCGACGGGACTGAAGCTTTCTTT.

The chain is built from TRBV28 and TRBJ2-7; 9 bases are shared with TRBD1. Trimming at V came to 10 bases and at J to 7 bases, leaving 20 bases not matched to a gene. The CDR3 loop spans 16 amino acids. Germline CDR1 and CDR2: MDHEN and SYDVKM. The CDR3 sequence is CATGGNGQGRWQEQYF. The CDR3 bases are TGTGCCACCGGAGGGAATGGACAGGGGAGGTGGCAAGAGCAGTACTTC.

This rearrangement joins TRBV7-2 to TRBJ1-2; TRBD1 matches 8 bases. Trimming removed 4 bases from V and 4 bases from J; junction bases left unmatched: 5. Germline CDR1 and CDR2: SGHTA and FQGNSA. The CDR3 length is 14 residues. The CDR3 sequence is CASSSPDRGYGYTF. Written as DNA, the CDR3 is TGTGCCAGCAGCTCACCAGACAGGGGCTATGGCTACACCTTC.

This clone showed up just a few times. V is TRBV5-1 and J is TRBJ1-2; 7 bases fit TRBD1. The J segment lost 8 bases and the V segment lost 0 bases, leaving 13 bases of the junction unmatched. Germline assignment: CDR1 SGHRS and CDR2 YFSETQ. This CDR3 is built from 16 residues. DNA of the CDR3: TGCGCCAGCAGCTTGGAAAGTATAGGGGGCGCAGAAGGCTACACCTTC. Its translation is CASSLESIGGAEGYTF. The variable domain in full, with the rest retrieved from reference TRBV5-1 and TRBJ1-2, is KAGVTQTPRYLIKTRGQQVTLSCSPISGHRSVSWYQQTPGQGLQFLFEYFSETQRNKGNFPGRFSGRQFSNSRSEMNVSTLELGDSALYLCASSLESIGGAEGYTFGSGTRLTVV.

This chain uses TRBV28 with TRBJ2-7; no definite D call. The CDR3 contains 15 residues. Trimming removed 5 bases at V and 5 bases at J, with 19 bases between. Germline values: CDR1 MDHEN, CDR2 SYDVKM. The CDR3 sequence is CASSPSEVSHDEQYF. The CDR3 coding sequence is TGTGCCAGCAGTCCCTCCGAGGTGAGTCACGACGAGCAGTACTTC.

The chain joins TRBV9 to TRBJ2-1, with D possibly being TRBD1 (5 bases). Germline V lookup: CDR1 SGDLS, CDR2 YYNGEE. The CDR3 contains 14 residues. V was shortened by 0 bases and J by 10 bases, with 14 bases between the two germline ends. The CDR3 sequence: CASSVGNGAGEQFF. CDR3 in DNA: TGTGCCAGCAGCGTAGGTAATGGGGCTGGAGAGCAGTTCTTC.